This entry describes one T cell receptor (beta chain). The entry originates in a study of shared T cell receptors in the human thymus. The protocol was immunoSEQ multiplex PCR, while the TCRdb copy is restricted to in-frame clones and leaves out a portion. The table shows 550,000 to 800,000 clones, with around 85% occurring only once. The CDR3 sequence is 16 residues long. J gave up 6 bases and V 6 bases, and 17 bases lay outside the gene matches. Germline-derived CDR1 and CDR2 are LGHNA and YSLEER. These same records also appear under a second study, on human thymus T cells. Per that study: Infants served as donors; they were healthy and Finnish and were having corrective surgery for congenital heart defects. A high degree of thymic repertoire overlap among unrelated individuals was reported in related research.

The source is a girl under three years old with a congenital heart defect. Sequencing input: thymocytes. The V and J genes are TRBV4-3 and TRBJ2-7; 7 positions agree with TRBD1. This chain's CDR3 is CASSLGTVPVSGEQYF. DNA of the CDR3: TGCGCCAGCAGTCTTGGGACAGTTCCGGTTTCGGGCGAGCAGTACTTC.